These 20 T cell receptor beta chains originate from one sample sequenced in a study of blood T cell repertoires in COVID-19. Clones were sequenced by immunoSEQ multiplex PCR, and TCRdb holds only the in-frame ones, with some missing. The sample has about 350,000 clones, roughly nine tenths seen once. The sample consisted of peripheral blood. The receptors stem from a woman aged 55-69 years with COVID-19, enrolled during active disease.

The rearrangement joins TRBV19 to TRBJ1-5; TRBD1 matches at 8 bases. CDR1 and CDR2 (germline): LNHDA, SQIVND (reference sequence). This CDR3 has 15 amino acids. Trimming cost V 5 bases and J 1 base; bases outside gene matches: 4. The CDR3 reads CASSVDRGSNQPQHF. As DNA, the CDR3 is TGTGCCAGTAGTGTTGACAGGGGCAGCAATCAGCCCCAGCATTTT.

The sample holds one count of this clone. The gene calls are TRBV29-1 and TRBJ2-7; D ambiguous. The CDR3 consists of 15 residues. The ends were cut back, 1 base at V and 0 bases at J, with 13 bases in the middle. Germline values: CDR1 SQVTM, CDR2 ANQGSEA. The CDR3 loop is CSVEGRGPSSYEQYF. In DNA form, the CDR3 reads TGCAGCGTTGAAGGTAGAGGTCCGAGCTCCTACGAGCAGTACTTC.

The CDR3 protein is CASSYSGGGTEAFF. In DNA form, the CDR3 reads TGTGCCAGCAGTTACTCAGGGGGTGGCACTGAAGCTTTCTTT. This chain joins TRBV6-2 or TRBV6-3 and TRBJ1-1, with D tentatively TRBD1 (6 bases). V gave up 0 bases and J gave up 4 bases, with 9 bases separating them. This CDR3 comprises 14 residues. CDR1 and CDR2 (germline): MNHEY, SVGEGT.

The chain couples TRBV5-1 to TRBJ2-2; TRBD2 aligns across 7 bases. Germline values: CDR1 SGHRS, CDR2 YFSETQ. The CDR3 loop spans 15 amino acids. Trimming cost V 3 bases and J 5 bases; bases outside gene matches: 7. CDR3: CASSSTSPRTGELFF. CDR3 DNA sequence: TGCGCCAGCAGCTCGACTAGCCCAAGAACCGGGGAGCTGTTTTTT. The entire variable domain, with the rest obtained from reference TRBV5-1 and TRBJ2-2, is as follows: KAGVTQTPRYLIKTRGQQVTLSCSPISGHRSVSWYQQTPGQGLQFLFEYFSETQRNKGNFPGRFSGRQFSNSRSEMNVSTLELGDSALYLCASSSTSPRTGELFFGEGSRLTVL.

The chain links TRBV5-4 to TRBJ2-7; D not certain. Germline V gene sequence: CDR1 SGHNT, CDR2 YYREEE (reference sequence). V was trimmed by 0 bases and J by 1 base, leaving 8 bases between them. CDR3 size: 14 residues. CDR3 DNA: TGTGCCAGCAGCTTGGCGGCCGGGTCCTACGAGCAGTACTTC. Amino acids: CASSLAAGSYEQYF.

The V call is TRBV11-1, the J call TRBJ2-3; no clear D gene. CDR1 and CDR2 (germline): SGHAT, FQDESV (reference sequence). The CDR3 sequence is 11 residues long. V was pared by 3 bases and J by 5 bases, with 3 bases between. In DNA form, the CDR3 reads TGTGCCAGCAGCTTCAAAGATACGCAGTATTTT. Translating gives CASSFKDTQYF.

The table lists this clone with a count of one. The CDR3 loop reads CASKGQAPYEQYF. CDR3 nucleotide sequence: TGTGCCAGCAAGGGACAGGCCCCCTACGAGCAGTACTTC. The chain uses TRBV27 and TRBJ2-7; TRBD1 aligns across 8 bases. The CDR3 spans 13 residues. V shed 7 bases and J 2 bases; nucleotides not matched to a gene: 4. Germline assignment: CDR1 MNHEY and CDR2 SMNVEV (reference sequence).

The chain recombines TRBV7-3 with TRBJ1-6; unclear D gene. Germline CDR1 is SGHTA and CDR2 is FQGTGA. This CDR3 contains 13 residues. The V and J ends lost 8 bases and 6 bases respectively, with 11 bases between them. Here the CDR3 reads CASGEKRNSPLHF. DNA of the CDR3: TGTGCCAGCGGGGAGAAGCGTAATTCACCCCTCCACTTT. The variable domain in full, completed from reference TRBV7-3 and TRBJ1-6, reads GAGVSQTPSNKVTEKGKYVELRCDPISGHTALYWYRQSLGQGPEFLIYFQGTGAADDSGLPNDRFFAVRPEGSVSTLKIQRTERGDSAVYLCASGEKRNSPLHFGNGTRLTVT.

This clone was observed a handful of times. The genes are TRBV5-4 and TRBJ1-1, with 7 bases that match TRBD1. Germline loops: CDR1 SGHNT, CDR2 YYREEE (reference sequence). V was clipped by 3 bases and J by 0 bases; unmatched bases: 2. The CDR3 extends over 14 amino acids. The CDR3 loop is CASSWGQMNTEAFF. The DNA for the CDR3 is TGTGCCAGCAGCTGGGGACAGATGAACACTGAAGCTTTCTTT.

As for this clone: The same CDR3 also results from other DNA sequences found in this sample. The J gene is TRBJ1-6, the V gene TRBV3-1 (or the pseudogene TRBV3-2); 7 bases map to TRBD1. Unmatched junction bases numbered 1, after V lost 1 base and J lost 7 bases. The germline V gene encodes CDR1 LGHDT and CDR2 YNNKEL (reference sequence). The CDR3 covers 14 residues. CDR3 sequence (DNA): TGTGCCAGCAGCCAAGTCAGGGGGAATTCACCCCTCCACTTT. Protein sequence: CASSQVRGNSPLHF.

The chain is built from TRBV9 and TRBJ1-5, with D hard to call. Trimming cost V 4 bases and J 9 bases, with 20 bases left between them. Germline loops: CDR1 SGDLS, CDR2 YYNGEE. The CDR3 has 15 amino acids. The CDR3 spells CASSPGDGSIRPQHF. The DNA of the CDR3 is TGTGCCAGCAGCCCGGGAGACGGGTCAATCAGGCCCCAGCATTTT.

CDR3 nucleotides: TGTGCCAGCAGCCCACACAGCTCTGGAAACACCATATATTTT. It encodes CASSPHSSGNTIYF. The J gene is TRBJ1-3, the V gene TRBV9; D is uncertain. V was shortened by 4 bases and J by 0 bases, with 8 bases between the two germline ends. From germline, CDR1 is SGDLS and CDR2 YYNGEE. The CDR3 covers 14 residues.

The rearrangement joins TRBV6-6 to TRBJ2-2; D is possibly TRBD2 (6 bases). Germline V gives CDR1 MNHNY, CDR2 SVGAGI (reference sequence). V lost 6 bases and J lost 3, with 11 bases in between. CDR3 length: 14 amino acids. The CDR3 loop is CASRSGPDTGELFF. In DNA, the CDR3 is TGTGCCAGCAGGAGCGGGCCAGACACCGGGGAGCTGTTTTTT.

CDR3 amino acids: CASSWGQGEQYF. In nucleotides, the CDR3 is TGTGCCAGCAGCTGGGGACAAGGCGAGCAGTACTTC. The chain has TRBV11-3 and TRBJ2-7; maybe TRBD1 (6 bases). The CDR3 sequence is 12 residues long. The germline V and J ends were trimmed by 4 bases and 6 bases, with 10 bases remaining between them. CDR1 and CDR2 (germline): SGHNT, YENEEA.

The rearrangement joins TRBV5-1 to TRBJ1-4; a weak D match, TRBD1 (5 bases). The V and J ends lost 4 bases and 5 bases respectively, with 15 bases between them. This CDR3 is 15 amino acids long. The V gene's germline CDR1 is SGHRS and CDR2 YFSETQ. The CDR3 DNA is TGCGCCAGCAGCAAAGACAGTCGGCGAAATGAAAAACTGTTTTTT. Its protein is CASSKDSRRNEKLFF.

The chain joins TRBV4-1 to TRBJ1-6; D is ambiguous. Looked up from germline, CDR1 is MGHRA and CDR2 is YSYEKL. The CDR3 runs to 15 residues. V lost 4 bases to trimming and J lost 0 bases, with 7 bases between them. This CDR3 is CASSPSGSYNSPLHF. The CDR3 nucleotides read TGCGCCAGCAGCCCCTCCGGCTCCTATAATTCACCCCTCCACTTT.

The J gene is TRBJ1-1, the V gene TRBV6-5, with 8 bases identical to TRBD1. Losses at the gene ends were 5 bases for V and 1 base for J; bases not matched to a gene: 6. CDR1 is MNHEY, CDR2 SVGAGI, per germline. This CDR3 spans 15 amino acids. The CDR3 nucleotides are TGTGCCAGCAGTCCGAGAGGGACAGGGAACACTGAAGCTTTCTTT. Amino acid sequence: CASSPRGTGNTEAFF.

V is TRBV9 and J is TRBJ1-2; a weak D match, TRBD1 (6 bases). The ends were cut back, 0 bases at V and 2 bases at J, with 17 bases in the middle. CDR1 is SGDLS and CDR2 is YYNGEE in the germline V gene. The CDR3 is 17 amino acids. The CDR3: CASSVDTFRGRNYGYTF. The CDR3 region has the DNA TGTGCCAGCAGCGTAGATACTTTTAGGGGGAGAAACTATGGCTACACCTTC. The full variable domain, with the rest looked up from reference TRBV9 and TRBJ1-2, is DSGVTQTPKHLITATGQRVTLRCSPRSGDLSVYWYQQSLDQGLQFLIQYYNGEERAKGNILERFSAQQFPDLHSELNLSSLELGDSALYFCASSVDTFRGRNYGYTFGSGTRLTVV.

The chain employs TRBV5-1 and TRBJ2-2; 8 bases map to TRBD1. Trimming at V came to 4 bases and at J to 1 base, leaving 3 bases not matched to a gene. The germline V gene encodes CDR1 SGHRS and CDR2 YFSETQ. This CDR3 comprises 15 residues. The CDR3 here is CASSVGTGNTGELFF. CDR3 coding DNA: TGCGCCAGCAGCGTCGGGACAGGGAACACCGGGGAGCTGTTTTTT.

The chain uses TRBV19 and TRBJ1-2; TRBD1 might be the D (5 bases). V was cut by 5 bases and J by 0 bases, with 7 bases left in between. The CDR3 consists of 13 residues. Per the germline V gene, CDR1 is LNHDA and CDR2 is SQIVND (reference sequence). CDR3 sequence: CASSVTANYGYTF. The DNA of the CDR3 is TGTGCCAGTAGTGTGACAGCTAACTATGGCTACACCTTC.